The 3 T cell receptor beta chains below were found in one sample sequenced in a study of blood T cell repertoires in COVID-19. Profiling relied on immunoSEQ multiplex PCR, and the TCRdb table lists in-frame clones only, not all of them. The table records approximately 160,000 clones, about four fifths of them present only once. The sequenced material came from peripheral blood. The origin of the receptors is an older man who had recovered from COVID-19.

As concerns this clone: Different DNA sequences within this sample yield the same CDR3. The rearrangement links TRBV4-1 to TRBJ2-2; TRBD2 agrees at 14 bases. Germline CDR1 is MGHRA and CDR2 is YSYEKL. Losses at the gene ends were 1 base for V and 5 bases for J; bases not matched to a gene: 6. CDR3 size: 18 residues. The CDR3 loop is CASSQVGTSGRGTGELFF. CDR3 in DNA: TGCGCCAGCAGCCAAGTAGGGACTAGCGGGAGAGGGACCGGGGAGCTGTTTTTT.

This rearrangement joins TRBV5-1 to TRBJ1-1; no clear D. Between the trimmed V and J ends, which lost 3 bases and 1 base, there was a span of 7 bases. Germline CDR1 SGHRS, CDR2 YFSETQ. This CDR3 is 13 amino acids long. The CDR3 loop reads CASSYPGNTEAFF. The CDR3 region has the DNA TGCGCCAGCAGCTACCCAGGGAACACTGAAGCTTTCTTT.

This rearrangement joins TRBV5-1 to TRBJ1-1, with TRBD1 identical over 7 bases. J lost 0 bases, V lost 0 bases, and 2 bases had no gene match. Germline V gene lookup returns CDR1 SGHRS and CDR2 YFSETQ. The CDR3 runs 15 residues. The CDR3 bases are TGCGCCAGCAGCTTGGGACAGGGTATGAACACTGAAGCTTTCTTT. It encodes CASSLGQGMNTEAFF.